This TCR beta chain was captured by sequencing in a study of early T cells in non-severe SARS-CoV-2 infection. Study summary: RNA in bulk from unsorted whole blood was sequenced, and chains were unpaired.

This clonotype was observed many times. Its target is not known. Unique molecular identifiers (one per individual cDNA molecule) were attached. TCRdb called the 5' RACE reads again in MiXCR, with one record for every CDR3 protein. This table holds roughly 41,000 distinct CDR3 sequences, 5.8% found once. The CDR3 length is 11 residues. V lost 3 bases to trimming and J lost 8 bases, with 8 bases between them. Germline assignment: CDR1 DFQATT and CDR2 SNEGSKA (reference sequence). Whole-study results and caveats: Comparison of clonotypes with VDJdb favored anti-spike CD8 responses while missing private and CD4 specificities.

This chain joins TRBV20-1 and TRBJ2-1; no firm D call. Sequencing input: whole blood. This receptor was identified in an adult who was a healthcare worker with PCR-confirmed SARS-CoV-2 infection or an uninfected control (not recorded which). CDR3 bases: TGCAGTGCTAGGGCCGGTGATGAGCAGTTCTTC. This codes for CSARAGDEQFF.